These 8 T cell receptor beta chains were all obtained from the same sample, sequenced in a study of cytomegalovirus exposure and HLA in healthy donors. The primer mix had 60 Vbeta and 13 Jbeta primers. Using immunoSEQ multiplex PCR, the repertoire was profiled, and TCRdb retains in-frame clones only, with some absent. Here the sample spans about 200,000 clones, roughly 85% being singletons. The sequenced material came from PBMCs. The receptors shown here come from a woman between 50 and 59 years old in good health and CMV-seronegative.

The chain couples TRBV6-5 to TRBJ1-4, with D hard to call. The CDR3 covers 13 residues. CDR1 and CDR2 from the germline V gene are MNHEY and SVGAGI. The V and J ends lost 0 bases and 8 bases respectively, with 7 bases between them. CDR3 sequence reads: CASSYSTVEKLFF. CDR3 sequence (DNA): TGTGCCAGCAGTTACTCAACGGTAGAAAAACTGTTTTTT.

J is TRBJ2-1 and V is TRBV29-1; 8 bases map to TRBD2. This CDR3 region has 13 residues. V trimming: 7 bases; J trimming: 3 bases; junction bases outside the gene matches: 5. Per germline, CDR1 SQVTM and CDR2 ANQGSEA. The CDR3 protein is CSAKAGDYNEQFF. CDR3 bases: TGCAGCGCTAAAGCGGGAGACTACAATGAGCAGTTCTTC.

The J gene is TRBJ2-1, the V gene TRBV20-1, with 10 bases matching TRBD2. The ends lost 5 bases at V and 15 bases at J; junction bases unmatched: 7. This CDR3 comprises 11 residues. Germline V gives CDR1 DFQATT, CDR2 SNEGSKA (reference sequence). The CDR3, as DNA: TGCAGTGCTCATACTAGCGGGAAGGCGTTCTTC. It codes for CSAHTSGKAFF.

Here the CDR3 DNA reads TGTGCCAGCAGTCCCTCCAGGGGCAATCAGCCCCAGCATTTT. It encodes CASSPSRGNQPQHF. The chain employs TRBV11-2 and TRBJ1-5; D may be TRBD1 (5 bases). Germline-derived CDR1 and CDR2 are SGHAT and FQNNGV. The germline V and J ends were trimmed by 6 bases and 2 bases, with 11 bases remaining between them. The CDR3 totals 14 residues.

The J gene is TRBJ1-1, the V gene TRBV27; 8 nucleotides agree with TRBD1. Trimming at V came to 0 bases and at J to 7 bases, leaving 10 bases not matched to a gene. Germline V gene data show CDR1 as MNHEY and CDR2 as SMNVEV (reference sequence). The length of the CDR3 is 16 residues. CDR3 nucleotides: TGTGCCAGCAGTTTATCCTACGCTCAGGGGGCCCGTGAAGCTTTCTTT. Residues: CASSLSYAQGAREAFF.

V and J are TRBV28 and TRBJ1-5; TRBD1 matches at 8 bases. Unmatched junction bases numbered 7, after V lost 6 bases and J lost 6 bases. Looked up from germline, CDR1 is MDHEN and CDR2 is SYDVKM. The CDR3 has 14 residues. CDR3 amino acids: CASSRAGGAQPQHF. The CDR3, as DNA: TGTGCCAGCAGCCGGGCAGGGGGCGCTCAGCCCCAGCATTTT.

The chain is built from TRBV5-1 and TRBJ1-2, with D maybe TRBD1 (6 bases). The germline V gene has CDR1 SGHRS and CDR2 YFSETQ. This CDR3 is built from 17 residues. The V end lost 1 base, the J end lost 7 bases, and 23 bases lay between the germline ends. The CDR3 bases are TGCGCCAGCAGCTTGCTGGGGGCAGGCACGAGGTTAGGTGGCTACACCTTC. Its translation is CASSLLGAGTRLGGYTF.

J is TRBJ2-1 and V is TRBV19; 10 bases fit TRBD2. Trimming cost V 5 bases and J 5 bases; bases outside gene matches: 3. This CDR3 is built from 14 residues. Germline V gene sequence: CDR1 LNHDA, CDR2 SQIVND (reference sequence). The CDR3: CASSFTSGDNEQFF. The CDR3 DNA follows: TGTGCCAGTAGTTTTACTAGCGGGGACAATGAGCAGTTCTTC.